The 10 T cell receptor beta chains given below trace back to one sample, sequenced in a study of T cells after yellow fever vaccination. TCRdb reprocessed the 5' RACE reads via MiXCR and lists one record per CDR3 protein. The sample records some 400,000 distinct CDR3 sequences, approximately 18% being singletons. The starting material was PBMCs, obtained before the yellow fever booster vaccination. These receptor sequences come from a man younger than 35 who received the YFV17D yellow fever vaccine.

The chain joins TRBV5-1 to TRBJ1-6; D is unresolved. The CDR3 runs to 14 residues. The germline V gene has CDR1 SGHRS and CDR2 YFSETQ. The germline V and J ends were trimmed by 1 base and 7 bases, with 9 bases remaining between them. CDR3 in amino acids: CASSLWTVNSPLHF. For the CDR3, the DNA is TGCGCCAGCAGCTTGTGGACGGTGAATTCACCCCTCCACTTT.

This chain links TRBV12-3 or TRBV12-4 with TRBJ2-3; 9 nucleotides align to TRBD1. The CDR3 is made up of 14 amino acids. V was clipped by 7 bases and J by 6 bases; unmatched bases: 8. The CDR3 sequence is CASTRQGGVDTQYF. The CDR3 bases are TGTGCCAGCACGAGACAGGGGGGCGTCGATACGCAGTATTTT.

This clonotype was counted between two and nine times. This chain joins TRBV7-7 and TRBJ2-1, with 7 bases identical to TRBD2. The CDR3 totals 14 residues. Germline-derived CDR1 and CDR2 are SSHAT and FNYEAQ (reference sequence). In nucleotides, the CDR3 is TGTGCTACCTCCCCCGGGGAGGGATACAATGAGCAGTTCTTC. Its protein product is CATSPGEGYNEQFF. The variable domain in full, completed from reference TRBV7-7 and TRBJ2-1, reads GAGVSQSPRYKVTKRGQDVTLRCDPISSHATLYWYQQALGQGPEFLTYFNYEAQPDKSGLPSDRFSAERPEGSISTLTIQRTEQRDSAMYRCATSPGEGYNEQFFGPGTRLTVL.

The gene calls are TRBV29-1 and TRBJ2-1; D is undetermined. The CDR3 consists of 11 residues. V lost 6 bases, J lost 7 bases, and 10 bases lay in between. Germline V gene lookup returns CDR1 SQVTM and CDR2 ANQGSEA. CDR3 DNA: TGCAGCGTCGGAGTAGGGAATGAGCAGTTCTTC. It specifies CSVGVGNEQFF.

Only one count was recorded for this clonotype. J is TRBJ2-3 and V is TRBV28; 8 nucleotides match TRBD2. This CDR3 is 16 amino acids long. J was trimmed by 5 bases and V by 3 bases; bases with no gene match: 10. In germline, CDR1 is MDHEN, CDR2 SYDVKM. CDR3 region: CASSFVGGGGEDTQYF. CDR3 DNA sequence: TGTGCCAGCAGTTTTGTCGGGGGGGGCGGTGAAGATACGCAGTATTTT.

The V call is TRBV18, the J call TRBJ2-3; D gene ambiguous. Trimming cost V 1 base and J 5 bases, with 4 bases left between them. CDR1 is KGHSH and CDR2 is LQKENI in the germline V gene. CDR3 size: 12 residues. The CDR3 DNA is TGTGCCAGCTCACCACTGGAAGATACGCAGTATTTT. Its translation: CASSPLEDTQYF.

This clonotype was seen at least ten times. The rearrangement uses TRBV20-1 and TRBJ1-2, with 7 bases aligning to TRBD1. V lost 6 bases and J lost 4; bases outside the gene matches: 11. The CDR3 sequence is 14 residues long. The germline V gene has CDR1 DFQATT and CDR2 SNEGSKA (reference sequence). CDR3 bases: TGCAGTGCCAGAAGGAGGGGGCGCGTCTATGGCTACACCTTC. Its translation is CSARRRGRVYGYTF.

The chain employs TRBV7-8 and TRBJ1-2; the match to TRBD1 covers 9 bases. The CDR3 length is 15 residues. V dropped 2 bases and J dropped 4; count of bases not matched to a gene: 5. The germline gives CDR1 SGHVS, CDR2 FQNEAQ. The CDR3 DNA reads as TGTGCCAGCAGCTTACCCGGGACAGGGAGCTATGGCTACACCTTC. It yields the protein CASSLPGTGSYGYTF.

This clonotype has more than one count but fewer than ten. The J gene is TRBJ1-2, the V gene TRBV9; D is possibly TRBD1 (5 bases). The CDR3 loop spans 13 amino acids. Germline loops: CDR1 SGDLS, CDR2 YYNGEE. Trimming stripped 3 bases from V and 3 bases from J, with 9 bases between. CDR3 nucleotides: TGTGCCAGCAGCGCGACAGACCACTATGGCTACACCTTC. Protein: CASSATDHYGYTF. Complete variable domain (other parts from reference TRBV9 and TRBJ1-2): DSGVTQTPKHLITATGQRVTLRCSPRSGDLSVYWYQQSLDQGLQFLIQYYNGEERAKGNILERFSAQQFPDLHSELNLSSLELGDSALYFCASSATDHYGYTFGSGTRLTVV.

This chain links TRBV7-9 with TRBJ2-1; D is tentatively TRBD1 or TRBD2 (5 bases each). CDR1 SEHNR and CDR2 FQNEAQ come from the germline V gene (reference sequence). The CDR3 length is 12 residues. The V end was cut by 5 bases, the J end by 9 bases, with 11 bases between. In DNA form, the CDR3 reads TGTGCCAGCAGCCGGGGCCGGGGTGAGCAGTTCTTC. As protein: CASSRGRGEQFF.